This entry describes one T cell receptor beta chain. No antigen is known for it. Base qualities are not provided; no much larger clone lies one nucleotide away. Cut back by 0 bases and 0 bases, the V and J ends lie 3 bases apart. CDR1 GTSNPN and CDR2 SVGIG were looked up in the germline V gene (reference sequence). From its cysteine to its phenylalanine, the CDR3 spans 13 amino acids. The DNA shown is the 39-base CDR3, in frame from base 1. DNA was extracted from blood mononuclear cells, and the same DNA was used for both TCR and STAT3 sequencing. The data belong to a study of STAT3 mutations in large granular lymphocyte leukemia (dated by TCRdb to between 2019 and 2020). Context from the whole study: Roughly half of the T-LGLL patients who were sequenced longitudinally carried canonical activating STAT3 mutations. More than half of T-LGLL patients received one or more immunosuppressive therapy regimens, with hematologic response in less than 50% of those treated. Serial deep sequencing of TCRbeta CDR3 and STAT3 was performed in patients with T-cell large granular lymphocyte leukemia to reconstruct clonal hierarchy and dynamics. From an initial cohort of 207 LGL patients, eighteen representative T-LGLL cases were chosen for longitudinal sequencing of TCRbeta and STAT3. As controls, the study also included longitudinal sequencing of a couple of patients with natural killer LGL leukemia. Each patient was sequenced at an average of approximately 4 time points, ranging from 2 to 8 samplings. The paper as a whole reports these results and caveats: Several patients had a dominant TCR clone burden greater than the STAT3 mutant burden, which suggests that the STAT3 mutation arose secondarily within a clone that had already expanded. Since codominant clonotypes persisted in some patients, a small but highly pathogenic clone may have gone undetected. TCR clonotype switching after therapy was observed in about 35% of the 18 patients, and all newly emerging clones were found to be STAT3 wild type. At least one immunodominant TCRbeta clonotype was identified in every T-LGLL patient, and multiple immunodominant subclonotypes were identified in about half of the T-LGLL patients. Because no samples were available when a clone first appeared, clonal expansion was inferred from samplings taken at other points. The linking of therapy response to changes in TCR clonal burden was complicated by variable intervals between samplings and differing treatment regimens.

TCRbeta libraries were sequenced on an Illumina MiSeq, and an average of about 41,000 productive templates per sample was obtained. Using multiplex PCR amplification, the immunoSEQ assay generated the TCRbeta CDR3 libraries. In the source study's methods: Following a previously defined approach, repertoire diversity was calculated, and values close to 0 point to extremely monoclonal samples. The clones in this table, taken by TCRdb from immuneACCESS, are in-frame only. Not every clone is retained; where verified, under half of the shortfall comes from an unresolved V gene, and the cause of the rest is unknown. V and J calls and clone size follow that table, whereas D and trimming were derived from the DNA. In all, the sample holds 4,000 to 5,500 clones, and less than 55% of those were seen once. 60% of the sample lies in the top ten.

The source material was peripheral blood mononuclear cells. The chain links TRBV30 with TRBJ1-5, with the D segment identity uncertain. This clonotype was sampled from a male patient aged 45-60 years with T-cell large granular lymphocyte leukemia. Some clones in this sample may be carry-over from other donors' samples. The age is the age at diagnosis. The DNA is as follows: TGTGCCTGGAGTGTTAGTAGCAATCAGCCCCAGCATTTT. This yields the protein CAWSVSSNQPQHF. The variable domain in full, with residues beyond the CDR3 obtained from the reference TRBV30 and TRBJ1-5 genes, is SQTIHQWPATLVQPVGSPLSLECTVEGTSNPNLYWYRQAAGRGLQLLFYSVGIGQISSEVPQNLSASRPQDRQFILSSKKLLLSDSGFYLCAWSVSSNQPQHFGDGTRLSIL.